Here is one T cell receptor beta chain with its context. The assay was immunoSEQ multiplex PCR, and TCRdb's table has in-frame clones only and misses some. Of 45,000 to 65,000 clones in the sample, roughly 87% were seen once. This entry belongs to a study of blood T cell repertoires in COVID-19. Germline CDR1 ENHRY, CDR2 SYGVKD. This CDR3 contains 15 residues. The ends lost 3 bases at V and 1 base at J; junction bases unmatched: 6. The sequencing input was peripheral blood. The receptor was derived from a man in his fifties with active COVID-19. J is TRBJ2-7 and V is TRBV10-3; TRBD2 matches 7 bases. As DNA, the CDR3 is TGTGCCATCAGTGATGACACCGGGGGGTCCTACGAGCAGTACTTC. Translating gives CAISDDTGGSYEQYF.